This TCR beta chain is from a study of CD8 T cells in Susac syndrome. The CDR3 has 15 residues. Germline V gives CDR1 GTSNPN, CDR2 SVGIG (reference sequence). Losses at the gene ends were 1 base for V and 4 bases for J; bases not matched to a gene: 7. Reverse transcription of about 0.5 to 1 ug RNA was carried out with random hexamers. By means of immunoSEQ multiplex PCR, TCR beta CDR3 spanning 54 Vbeta and 13 Jbeta underwent amplification. TCRdb passed the immunoSEQ multiplex PCR reads through MiXCR, listing each CDR3 protein once. The sample lists some 150,000 distinct CDR3 sequences, approximately 96% seen once, with 0.2% to 0.25% in the top ten.

The receptor comes from a human donor with multiple sclerosis. Sequencing was carried out using CD8+ T cells from PBMCs. The chain links TRBV30 to TRBJ1-5; 7 bases match TRBD1. The CDR3 is CAWSGRGRGNQPQHF. The CDR3 DNA is TGTGCCTGGAGTGGGAGGGGGCGAGGGAATCAGCCCCAGCATTTT.